This is a list of T cell receptor beta chains from one sample in a study of blood T cells in healthy people across ages. TCRdb redid the calling of the 5' RACE reads with MiXCR, one entry per CDR3 protein. This sample has over 750,000 distinct CDR3 sequences; around 25% occur once, and the top ten carry more than 7.5%. The sample was also reused in another study, on T cells of mothers and their children.

The sample comprised blood. These receptors were taken from a boy aged 5-17 years in good health. The CDR3 runs from the conserved cysteine through the conserved F or W. Each record gives: D gene, J gene, CDR3 length, V gene, clone size, CDR3 protein, CDR3 DNA. The D gene is left open where the match is weak. Part of the rows lack a size; the others show once, few, many or a class for expanded clones.

NA,TRBJ2-3,15,TRBV28,NA,CASKTRDLFPDTQYF,TGTGCCAGCAAAACCCGGGACTTGTTCCCAGATACGCAGTATTTT
NA,TRBJ2-1,11,TRBV29-1,NA,CSVGSANEQFF,TGCAGCGTTGGGTCCGCCAATGAGCAGTTCTTC
NA,TRBJ2-7,13,TRBV18,NA,CASSETQGYEQYF,TGTGCCAGCTCAGAGACACAGGGATACGAGCAGTACTTC
NA,TRBJ1-5,17,TRBV7-9,NA,CASTTSGVQGPNQPQHF,TGTGCCAGCACCACTTCTGGGGTGCAGGGCCCTAATCAGCCCCAGCATTTT
NA,TRBJ1-1,13,TRBV29-1,NA,CSVERGGGTEAFF,TGCAGCGTTGAAAGAGGGGGAGGGACTGAAGCTTTCTTT
NA,TRBJ1-4,13,TRBV4-1,few,CASSQLVSEKLFF,TGCGCCAGCAGCCAACTCGTTTCTGAAAAACTGTTTTTT
NA,TRBJ2-3,15,TRBV20-1,NA,CSARVSGASTDTQYF,TGCAGTGCTAGAGTGAGCGGTGCTAGCACAGATACGCAGTATTTT
NA,TRBJ2-5,16,TRBV12-3/TRBV12-4,NA,CASSSISRAPAETQYF,TGTGCCAGCAGTTCAATTTCGCGGGCCCCGGCAGAGACCCAGTACTTC
NA,TRBJ2-7,15,TRBV6-1,NA,CASSEIGTLAYEQYF,TGTGCCAGCAGTGAAATAGGGACACTAGCCTACGAGCAGTACTTC
NA,TRBJ1-1,14,TRBV6-5,few,CASSYSPANTEAFF,TGTGCCAGCAGTTACTCGCCGGCGAACACTGAAGCTTTCTTT
TRBD2,TRBJ2-5,13,TRBV20-1,NA,CSAPPGGRETQYF,TGCAGTGCCCCTCCGGGAGGGCGAGAGACCCAGTACTTC
TRBD2,TRBJ2-5,18,TRBV13,few,CASSLGLREGPHQETQYF,TGTGCCAGCAGCTTAGGCCTGCGGGAGGGCCCTCACCAAGAGACCCAGTACTTC
NA,TRBJ2-3,15,TRBV20-1,NA,CSARDPRRRPDTQYF,TGCAGTGCTAGAGATCCTCGAAGGAGGCCAGATACGCAGTATTTT
TRBD1,TRBJ2-3,15,TRBV25-1,NA,CASSEWTGRTDTQYF,TGTGCCAGCAGTGAATGGACAGGTCGCACAGATACGCAGTATTTT
NA,TRBJ2-3,13,TRBV10-3,few,CAISPTGADTQYF,TGTGCCATCAGCCCGACAGGTGCAGATACGCAGTATTTT
TRBD2,TRBJ2-5,16,TRBV6-1,NA,CASSEAPSGGGETQYF,TGTGCCAGCAGTGAAGCCCCTAGCGGGGGGGGAGAGACCCAGTACTTC
NA,TRBJ2-7,16,TRBV28,NA,CASRSLRGDILYEQYF,TGTGCCAGCAGATCCTTAAGGGGGGACATTCTCTACGAGCAGTACTTC
TRBD2,TRBJ2-5,16,TRBV20-1,few,CSARDPSGRFQETQYF,TGCAGTGCTAGAGACCCTAGCGGGAGGTTCCAAGAGACCCAGTACTTC
TRBD2,TRBJ2-5,15,TRBV5-1,NA,CASSLNAGVQETQYF,TGCGCCAGCAGCTTGAATGCGGGGGTCCAAGAGACCCAGTACTTC
NA,TRBJ2-7,13,TRBV29-1,few,CSAVTGMTYEQYF,TGCAGCGCTGTGACAGGAATGACCTACGAGCAGTACTTC
NA,TRBJ1-4,12,TRBV29-1,NA,CSGGVLNEKLFF,TGCAGCGGTGGGGTTCTGAATGAAAAACTGTTTTTT
NA,TRBJ2-7,14,TRBV11-2,NA,CASSLALKSYEQYF,TGTGCCAGCAGCTTAGCCCTCAAATCCTACGAGCAGTACTTC
NA,TRBJ2-5,15,TRBV7-2,NA,CASSLQLGSQETRYF,TGTGCCAGCAGCTTACAATTGGGGAGTCAAGAGACCCGGTACTTC
NA,TRBJ2-7,13,TRBV9,NA,CASSVEGHYEQYF,TGTGCCAGCAGCGTAGAGGGACACTACGAGCAGTACTTC
TRBD1,TRBJ2-1,16,TRBV6-1,NA,CATLRYPGQGMNEQFF,TGTGCCACCCTGAGATATCCGGGACAGGGTATGAATGAGCAGTTCTTC
TRBD2,TRBJ2-1,12,TRBV29-1,few,CSGGGRGNEQFF,TGCAGCGGGGGGGGGAGGGGCAATGAGCAGTTCTTC
NA,TRBJ2-2,15,TRBV11-1,NA,CASSLYVRAAGELFF,TGTGCCAGCAGCTTATACGTCAGGGCTGCCGGGGAGCTGTTTTTT
TRBD1,TRBJ2-7,15,TRBV28,NA,CASSPPGTGTYEQYF,TGTGCCAGCAGTCCACCCGGGACAGGGACCTACGAGCAGTACTTC
NA,TRBJ1-1,13,TRBV9,NA,CASSGYKNTEAFF,TGTGCCAGCAGCGGGTACAAGAACACTGAAGCTTTCTTT
NA,TRBJ2-1,11,TRBV6-2/TRBV6-3,few,CASIRRNEQFF,TGTGCCAGCATTCGGAGGAATGAGCAGTTCTTC
TRBD2,TRBJ2-3,18,TRBV12-3/TRBV12-4,NA,CASGLGLAGELLSDTQYF,TGTGCCAGCGGTCTTGGACTAGCGGGAGAATTATTATCAGATACGCAGTATTTT
TRBD2,TRBJ2-7,18,TRBV9,NA,CASSSGLAGPRSSDEQYF,TGCGCCAGCAGCTCCGGACTAGCGGGACCCCGAAGTAGCGACGAGCAGTACTTC
TRBD1,TRBJ2-3,13,TRBV6-5,few,CASHRGSTDTQYF,TGTGCCAGCCACAGGGGATCCACAGATACGCAGTATTTT
TRBD1,TRBJ2-7,14,TRBV6-6,NA,CASRTGTGGYEQYF,TGTGCCAGCAGAACCGGGACAGGGGGCTACGAGCAGTACTTC
TRBD2,TRBJ2-2,16,TRBV6-5,NA,CASRPPGTRSTGELFF,TGTGCCAGCAGGCCTCCGGGGACTAGGAGCACCGGGGAGCTGTTTTTT
NA,TRBJ2-3,14,TRBV29-1,few,CSGSRARSADTQYF,TGCAGCGGCAGCCGGGCGCGAAGCGCAGATACGCAGTATTTT